This T cell receptor (beta chain) was observed in a study of T cells in Graves' hyperthyroidism and ophthalmopathy (dated by TCRdb to the late 2010s). About the study as a whole: Peripheral blood was collected at initial diagnosis, before any treatment. To identify TCR V-J signatures that set the groups apart, the researchers used a discovery cohort of roughly 100 patients, made up of 40 to 45 with Graves' ophthalmopathy and about 55 with stable Graves' hyperthyroidism. Prospective prediction of ophthalmopathy was tested in an independent validation cohort consisting of roughly 19 hyperthyroidism patients and 15 to 17 patients who later progressed to ophthalmopathy. The 80 to 100 discovery patients were randomly divided into training and test sets at a 7:3 ratio. In about 6 Graves' hyperthyroidism patients, the study also compared T-cell repertoires from thyroid tissue with T-cell repertoires from blood. Once sampling was done, hyperthyroidism patients were given methimazole at a starting dose of 30 mg daily, whereas ophthalmopathy patients were given high-dose intravenous methylprednisolone. TCR Vbeta CDR3 sequencing of fewer than 150 peripheral blood samples (43 ophthalmopathy, around 80 hyperthyroidism and approximately 17 progressor patients) is reported in the paper. Overall study outcomes, separate from this receptor: During validation, the model predicted progression to ophthalmopathy a median of approximately 7 months ahead of onset, with 60% to 71% sensitivity and about 72% specificity. Sample size was not statistically predetermined, and blinding of investigators to group allocation was not performed. In cross-validation, a model built on a 13 V-J signature told ophthalmopathy apart from stable hyperthyroidism with roughly 87% sensitivity and approximately 81% specificity, and in testing the same model reached 80%/75%. Most expanded thyroid clonotypes (frequency above 0.001) were also detected in blood, a finding suggesting that blood repertoires may reflect thyroid immune responses.

On this clonotype itself: Its antigen is still unknown. Base qualities were left out, and no much larger clone turns up one base away.

In the ophthalmopathy patients, disease was moderately to severely active, with a Clinical Activity Score of 3 or more, a NOSPECS grade of 4 or more, and a duration of less than 3 months. Exclusion was applied to patients with uncontrolled infections, other autoimmune diseases, pregnancy or lactation. Clinical symptoms, serum thyroxine and TRAb, thyroid ultrasound, and orbital computed tomography formed the basis for the diagnoses. PBMCs were isolated from more than 9 ml of fresh peripheral blood by Ficoll-Paque density gradient centrifugation. Total RNA was extracted using Trizol reagent, and RNA quality was assessed on an Agilent 2100 Bioanalyzer. The TCR beta CDR3 regions were amplified from RNA transcripts. For the first round of RT-PCR on the TCR CDR3, the HTBI primer set was used together with the Qiagen OneStep RT-PCR kit. The libraries were constructed in a second round of multiplex PCR and then size-selected and purified. Libraries were sequenced paired-end with 100 bp reads on an Illumina HiSeq2000. As for the authors' bioinformatics: SOAPnuke was used to process the raw data, throwing out any read that contained adapters or uncalled bases, had a mean Phred below 15, or lacked an exact constant-primer or identifier match. COPE v1.2.5 was used to merge high-quality paired reads, and clonotypes were defined as unique nucleotide sequences. MiTCR v1.1 was used to align the clonotypes against IMGT TRBV, TRBD and TRBJ reference segments. Analysis was restricted to V-J combinations with a frequency above 0.0001, which covered roughly 99% of repertoires. The TCS score was defined as the ratio of F50 (clonal expansion) to E x V (chaos), calculated using BLOSUM62-based TCRdist between CDR3 peptides within each V-J. Welch's t-statistics and random forest reduced around 510 V-J features to some 14, which were used in a naive Bayes classifier (R e1071). Starting from the raw public reads, TCRdb applied fastp trimming at Q25, assembled clones with MiXCR and retained in-frame beta chains. Each entry merges the rows of one CDR3 protein and shows their most common DNA and genes. TCRdb, not the authors, supplied the V and J calls. For this sample there are 350,000 or so distinct CDR3 sequences; roughly 18% appear just once. Roughly 16% of the sample is taken by the ten largest.

As encoded in the germline V gene (reference sequence), CDR1 is DFQATT while CDR2 is SNEGSKA. The CDR3 spans 15 residues, from the cysteine through the phenylalanine. Only CDR3 DNA is held: 45 bases, read in frame from base 1. The V end loses 4 bases and the J end loses 2 bases, and a stretch of 18 bases separates them. Sequencing was carried out using blood. The sequence joins TRBV20-1 to TRBJ2-7, with the D gene call left open. The receptor was derived from a woman in her thirties or forties with Graves' ophthalmopathy. CDR3 reads: CSAKPMRTEPYEQYF. The bases read TGCAGTGCTAAGCCCATGAGGACGGAACCCTACGAGCAGTACTTC.